Listed here are 6 T cell receptor beta chains from one sample, sequenced in a study of PD-L1 blockade in urothelial cancer. The data were produced by immunoSEQ multiplex PCR, yet TCRdb's version contains in-frame clones alone and is incomplete. Among around 70,000 clones listed, roughly 90% were seen once. Time point here: pretreatment peripheral blood. Sequenced here: PBMCs, sampled around atezolizumab (anti-PD-L1) treatment. Receptors originate from a man between 70 and 80 years old with urothelial cancer.

The chain recombines TRBV28 with TRBJ2-1; 8 nucleotides line up with TRBD1. This CDR3 spans 16 amino acids. Germline CDR1 and CDR2: MDHEN and SYDVKM. J was trimmed by 0 bases and V by 6 bases; bases with no gene match: 7. CDR3 DNA: TGTGCCAGCAGGCCCCAGGGGGCCCGCTCCTACAATGAGCAGTTCTTC. Translated: CASRPQGARSYNEQFF.

The V gene is TRBV6-6, the J gene TRBJ2-7; TRBD2 is a possible D gene (5 bases). CDR3 length: 11 amino acids. V lost 8 bases and J 1 base, leaving 6 bases between the germline ends. Germline values: CDR1 MNHNY, CDR2 SVGAGI (reference sequence). CDR3 coding DNA: TGTGCCAGCCGGGGATCCTACGAGCAGTACTTC. It is translated as CASRGSYEQYF.

The CDR3 DNA sequence: TGCGCCAGCAGAAGCGGGACAGGGGGCGTTTGGGAGACCCAGTACTTC. It yields the protein CASRSGTGGVWETQYF. This chain uses TRBV5-1 with TRBJ2-5; 12 nucleotides line up with TRBD1. With 5 bases clipped from V and 5 bases from J, the junction kept 10 bases outside the gene matches. Germline V lookup: CDR1 SGHRS, CDR2 YFSETQ. This CDR3 contains 16 residues.

The chain joins TRBV29-1 to TRBJ2-1, with 7 nucleotides matching TRBD1. This CDR3 is built from 11 residues. With V trimmed by 7 bases and J by 15 bases, 12 bases remained unmatched. Per germline, CDR1 SQVTM and CDR2 ANQGSEA. CDR3 sequence reads: CSGDRDGHAFF. CDR3 DNA sequence: TGCAGCGGTGACAGGGATGGTCATGCGTTCTTC.

The chain is built from TRBV6-6 and TRBJ1-2, with 8 bases lining up with TRBD1. CDR3 length: 13 amino acids. Trimming at V came to 5 bases and at J to 7 bases, leaving 6 bases not matched to a gene. Germline CDR1 is MNHNY and CDR2 is SVGAGI (reference sequence). The CDR3 is CASSMDRAGGYTF. The CDR3 DNA reads TGTGCCAGCAGTATGGACAGGGCTGGTGGCTACACCTTC.

The rearrangement links TRBV30 to TRBJ2-4, with no clear D. The CDR3 runs 16 residues. Germline V gives CDR1 GTSNPN, CDR2 SVGIG (reference sequence). V lost 1 base to trimming and J lost 2 bases, with 15 bases between them. This CDR3 is CAWSDKNNYPKNIQYF. CDR3 nucleotides: TGTGCCTGGAGTGATAAAAACAACTACCCCAAAAACATTCAGTACTTC.